Listed below are T cell receptor beta chains from one sample, sequenced in a study of Graves' ophthalmopathy and Graves' hyperthyroidism. TCRdb re-derived calls from the multiplex PCR reads in MiXCR, one entry per CDR3 protein. The sample shows 660,000 or so distinct CDR3 sequences, more than 40% of them seen only once. Sequenced input: peripheral blood. The receptors here all came from an adult man with Graves' ophthalmopathy. CDR3s include the opening cysteine and the closing phenylalanine or tryptophan. The D gene is left open where the match is weak. Size is omitted from some rows. Given values are once, few, many or a class for expanded clones.

CDR3nt	CDR3aa	j_gene	v_gene	d_gene	abundance
TGTGCCATCAGTGTTATGGGGGCCTACACTGAAGCTTTCTTT	CAISVMGAYTEAFF	TRBJ1-1	TRBV10-3	-	-
TGTGCCAGCAGCTTAGGCAGGGGGAGAAATGAGCAGTTCTTC	CASSLGRGRNEQFF	TRBJ2-1	TRBV7-9	TRBD1	-
TGTGCCAGCAGTGATGACAACTACGAGCAGTACTTC	CASSDDNYEQYF	TRBJ2-7	TRBV2	-	many
TGTGCCAGCAGCCCCGGGGGGAGCGAGCAGTACTTC	CASSPGGSEQYF	TRBJ2-7	TRBV7-9	TRBD2	-
TGTGCCAGCAGCTTGAGGTACATGAACACTGAAGCTTTCTTT	CASSLRYMNTEAFF	TRBJ1-1	TRBV5-8	-	many
TGTGCCAGCAGCTTGTTCCGGGCTATTCGCGGCTACACCTTC	CASSLFRAIRGYTF	TRBJ1-2	TRBV5-5	-	many
TGCGCCATCAGTGAGTCGAGACAGGGGAGTGGAAAACTGTTTTTT	CAISESRQGSGKLFF	TRBJ1-4	TRBV10-3	TRBD1	-
TGTGCCAGCACGGGCCGGGGAGAGACCCAGTACTTC	CASTGRGETQYF	TRBJ2-5	TRBV27	-	many
TGTGCCAGCAGCGATCCAGGGGACGGCTACACCTTC	CASSDPGDGYTF	TRBJ1-2	TRBV9	-	many
TGTGCCAGCAGCTTAGTAGTGGGCAGGGGAATTCGAGAGACCCAGTACTTC	CASSLVVGRGIRETQYF	TRBJ2-5	TRBV7-2	-	many
TGTGCCAGCAGCCGGACTAGGAAAGAGACCCAGTACTTC	CASSRTRKETQYF	TRBJ2-5	TRBV11-3	TRBD2	few
TGTGCCACCGAGACTAAGGAGACCCAGTACTTC	CATETKETQYF	TRBJ2-5	TRBV24-1	-	-
TGTGCCAGCAGCTTAGAATATAGCACAGATACGCAGTATTTT	CASSLEYSTDTQYF	TRBJ2-3	TRBV7-2	-	-
TGTGCCAGCAGCCAAGATGGGACAGGGGGAACTAATGAAAAACTGTTTTTT	CASSQDGTGGTNEKLFF	TRBJ1-4	TRBV4-2	TRBD1	-
TGTGCCAGCAGTTTCGGGGGGGCTAATGAAAAACTGTTTTTT	CASSFGGANEKLFF	TRBJ1-4	TRBV12-3/TRBV12-4	-	many
TGTGCCAGCAGACTCGTATACCAAGAGACCCAGTACTTC	CASRLVYQETQYF	TRBJ2-5	TRBV7-8	-	-
TGTGCCAGCAGCTCAGCAAGGGAGACCCAGTACTTC	CASSSARETQYF	TRBJ2-5	TRBV7-8	-	many
TGTGCCAGCAGGGGGACTAGCGGGATCAACGAGCAGTACTTC	CASRGTSGINEQYF	TRBJ2-7	TRBV27	TRBD2	-
TGTGCCAGCAGTGAAGGGGACAACGTCCTGTCTTTC	CASSEGDNVLSF	TRBJ2-6	TRBV7-2	-	-
TGTGCCAGCAGGGCTGACAGGGCGACCTACGAGCAGTACTTC	CASRADRATYEQYF	TRBJ2-7	TRBV6-1	TRBD1	many
TGCGCCAGCGCGCGGGGGCAAGAGACCCAGTACTTC	CASARGQETQYF	TRBJ2-5	TRBV10-2	TRBD2	once
TGTGCCAGTACGGACACCCGTTCAGACAATGAAAAACTGTTTTTT	CASTDTRSDNEKLFF	TRBJ1-4	TRBV19	-	many